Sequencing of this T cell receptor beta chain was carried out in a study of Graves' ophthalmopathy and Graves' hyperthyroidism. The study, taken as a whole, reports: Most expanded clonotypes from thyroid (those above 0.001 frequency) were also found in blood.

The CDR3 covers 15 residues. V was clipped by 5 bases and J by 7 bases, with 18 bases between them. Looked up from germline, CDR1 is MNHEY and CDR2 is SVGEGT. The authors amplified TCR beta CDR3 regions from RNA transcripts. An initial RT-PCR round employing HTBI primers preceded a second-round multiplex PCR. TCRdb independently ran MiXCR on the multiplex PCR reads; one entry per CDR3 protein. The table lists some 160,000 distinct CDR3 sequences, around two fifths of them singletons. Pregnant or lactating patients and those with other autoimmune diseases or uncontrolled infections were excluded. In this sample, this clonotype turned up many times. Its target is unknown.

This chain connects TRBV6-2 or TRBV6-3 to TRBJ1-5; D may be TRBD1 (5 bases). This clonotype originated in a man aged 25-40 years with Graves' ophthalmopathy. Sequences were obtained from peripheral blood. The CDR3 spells CASSPGPKGRQPQHF. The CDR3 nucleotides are TGTGCCAGCAGTCCGGGACCGAAAGGACGGCAGCCCCAGCATTTT.